Each of the 9 T cell receptor beta chains below was sequenced from the same sample in a study of blood T cells in healthy people across ages. For the second PCR, which ran for roughly 7 to 11 cycles, a sample-barcoded 5' primer and a J-beta primer mix were used. TCRdb passed the 5' RACE reads through MiXCR, listing each CDR3 protein once. Among some 850,000 distinct CDR3 sequences listed, 25% to 30% were seen once. This sample also appeared in a second study, on T cells of mothers and their children.

The sample consisted of blood. Every receptor here comes from a boy between 5 and 17 years old in good health.

This clonotype was seen more than once but under ten times. Written as DNA, the CDR3 is TGTGCCAGCAGTGACCGGGGGGATACGCAGTATTTT. Its translation: CASSDRGDTQYF. The J gene is TRBJ2-3, the V gene TRBV12-3 or TRBV12-4; D is perhaps TRBD2 (6 bases). The CDR3 sequence is 12 residues long. The germline V and J ends were trimmed by 5 bases and 6 bases, with 9 bases remaining between them.

In DNA, the CDR3 is TGTGCCAGCAGTGACCTTGGGGCTACGGGGTTGGAGACCCAGTACTTC. It codes for CASSDLGATGLETQYF. The rearrangement links TRBV25-1 to TRBJ2-5, with D perhaps matching TRBD1 or TRBD2 (5 bases each). This CDR3 contains 16 residues. The germline V gene encodes CDR1 MGHDK and CDR2 SYGVNS. With 3 bases removed from V and 5 bases from J, the gap between germline ends came to 19 bases.

This clonotype was detected a few times. This sequence joins TRBV21-1 and TRBJ2-5; no check of the table's D call, TRBD2, against the DNA was made. TRBV21-1 is reported as a pseudogene. This CDR3 region has 15 residues. DNA for the CDR3: TGTGCCAGCAGCAAAGTATGGTTAGCGGCGGAGACCCAGTACTTC. Translating gives CASSKVWLAAETQYF.

This clonotype was counted a few times. This chain joins TRBV20-1 and TRBJ1-2, with D possibly matching TRBD1 (5 bases). The CDR3 runs 15 residues. With 5 bases removed from V and 4 bases from J, the gap between germline ends came to 20 bases. The V gene's germline CDR1 is DFQATT and CDR2 SNEGSKA (reference sequence). The CDR3 here is CSAGVFAGYAYGYTF. The CDR3 DNA follows: TGCAGTGCTGGAGTGTTTGCAGGGTACGCCTATGGCTACACCTTC.

As DNA, the CDR3 is TGTGCCTGGAGTGCGGACATAAGGAACATTCAGTACTTC. Encoded protein: CAWSADIRNIQYF. This sequence joins TRBV30 and TRBJ2-4; D might be TRBD1 (5 bases). The V end was cut by 1 base, the J end by 7 bases, with 11 bases between. The CDR3 spans 13 residues. The V gene's germline CDR1 is GTSNPN and CDR2 SVGIG (reference sequence).

This clonotype showed up just a few times. The chain employs TRBV14 and TRBJ2-7, with 7 nucleotides matching TRBD2. The DNA end is a closer match to TRBJ2-1, so the J assignment may be wrong. There are 20 residues in the CDR3. CDR1 and CDR2 (germline): SGHDN, FVKESK. In nucleotides, the CDR3 is TGTGCCAGCAGCCAAGAGTTGGGGCGGGGGAATAAGATTGTCAACAATGAGCAGTTCTTC. Translated, it gives CASSQELGRGNKIVNNEQFF.

The V and J genes are TRBV7-9 and TRBJ1-2, with D unclear. Germline V lookup: CDR1 SEHNR, CDR2 FQNEAQ (reference sequence). This CDR3 has 12 residues. V dropped 0 bases and J dropped 7 bases, with 6 bases sitting between them. The CDR3: CASSLAEIGYTF. As DNA, the CDR3 is TGTGCCAGCAGCTTAGCGGAGATTGGCTACACCTTC. The whole variable domain, filled in from reference TRBV7-9 and TRBJ1-2, reads DTGVSQNPRHKITKRGQNVTFRCDPISEHNRLYWYRQTLGQGPEFLTYFQNEAQLEKSRLLSDRFSAERPKGSFSTLEIQRTEQGDSAMYLCASSLAEIGYTFGSGTRLTVV.

The rearrangement uses TRBV12-3 or TRBV12-4 and TRBJ2-3; the D gene is possibly TRBD2 (6 bases). The V end was cut by 6 bases, the J end by 3 bases, with 13 bases between. This CDR3 has 14 amino acids. Here the CDR3 DNA reads TGTGCCAGCAGGAAGAGGAGGGAGACAGATACGCAGTATTTT. Its protein product is CASRKRRETDTQYF.

The rearrangement joins TRBV24-1 to TRBJ2-5; D gene unclear. V was cut by 8 bases and J by 1 base, with 16 bases left in between. The germline CDR1 and CDR2 sequences are KGHDR and SFDVKD. This CDR3 has 15 residues. This CDR3 is CATTEGLVCQETQYF. The CDR3, as DNA: TGTGCCACCACTGAAGGTTTGGTGTGCCAAGAGACCCAGTACTTC.